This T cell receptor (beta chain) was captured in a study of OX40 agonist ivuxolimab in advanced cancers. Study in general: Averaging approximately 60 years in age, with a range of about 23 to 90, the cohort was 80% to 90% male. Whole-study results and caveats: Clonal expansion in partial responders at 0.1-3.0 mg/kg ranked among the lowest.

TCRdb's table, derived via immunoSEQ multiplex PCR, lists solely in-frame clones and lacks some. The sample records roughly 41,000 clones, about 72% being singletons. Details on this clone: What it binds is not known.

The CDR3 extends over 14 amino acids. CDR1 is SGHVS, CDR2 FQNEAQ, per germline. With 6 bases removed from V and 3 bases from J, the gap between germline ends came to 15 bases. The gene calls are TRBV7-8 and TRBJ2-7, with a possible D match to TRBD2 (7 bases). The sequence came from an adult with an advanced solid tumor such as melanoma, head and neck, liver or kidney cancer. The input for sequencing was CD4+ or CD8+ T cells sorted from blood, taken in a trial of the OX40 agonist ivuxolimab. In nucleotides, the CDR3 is TGTGCCAGCAGTGGAGGGGGGGTTCTCTACGAGCAGTACTTC. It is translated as CASSGGGVLYEQYF.